Listed below are T cell receptor beta chains from one sample, sequenced in a study of neurological immune-mediated disorders. TCRdb ran MiXCR on the 5' RACE reads and lists one entry per CDR3 protein. This table holds approximately 89,000 distinct CDR3 sequences, around 4% found once. The sequencing sample was made of PBMCs. The receptors were sampled from a woman aged 55-70 years with multiple sclerosis. The CDR3 runs from the conserved cysteine through the conserved F or W. A D gene is named only where the DNA matches it firmly. Clone size is shown for a subset of rows, as once, few, many or a class of expanded clone.

d_gene,j_gene,v_gene,abundance,CDR3nt,CDR3aa
.,TRBJ1-3,TRBV5-1,many,TGCGCCAGCAGCTTGGGATCGACTGGAAACACCATATATTTT,CASSLGSTGNTIYF
.,TRBJ1-1,TRBV12-3/TRBV12-4,.,TGTGCCAGCAGTCCCCCGGGACACGTAACCGCTGAAGATTTCTTT,CASSPPGHVTAEDFF
TRBD2,TRBJ2-5,TRBV20-1,many,TGCAGTGCTAGACTGCGGGGGGCGGAGACCCAGTACTTC,CSARLRGAETQYF
TRBD2,TRBJ2-1,TRBV5-1,many,TGCGCCAGCAGCCATAGCGGGGGGCCCTACAATGAGCAGTTCTTC,CASSHSGGPYNEQFF
.,TRBJ2-1,TRBV7-2,many,TGTGCCAGCAGGACGCCTAGAGGATCCTACAATGAGCAGTTCTTC,CASRTPRGSYNEQFF
TRBD1,TRBJ2-2,TRBV28,many,TGTGCCAGCAGTTTTGCCGGGACAGCGAACACCGGGGAGCTGTTTTTT,CASSFAGTANTGELFF
TRBD1,TRBJ1-2,TRBV7-8,many,TGTGCCAGCAGCAGAAATAACAGGGGGTATGGCTACACCTTC,CASSRNNRGYGYTF
.,TRBJ1-5,TRBV12-3/TRBV12-4,many,TGTGCCAGCACCCCCCATCCGTTAAATAGCAATCAGCCCCAGCATTTT,CASTPHPLNSNQPQHF
TRBD1,TRBJ2-1,TRBV10-1,few,TGCGCCAGCAGTGGCCAACCGGGACAGGGGGCGTATGAGCAGTTCTTC,CASSGQPGQGAYEQFF
TRBD2,TRBJ2-2,TRBV11-2,many,TGTGCCAGCAGCTCCAATTACCTCCTAGCGGGGGACACCGGGGAGCTGTTTTTT,CASSSNYLLAGDTGELFF
.,TRBJ1-3,TRBV6-6,many,TGTGCCAGCAGTTCCCGACAGACCCTCGGAAACACCATATATTTT,CASSSRQTLGNTIYF
.,TRBJ1-1,TRBV5-6,many,TGTGCCAGCAGCTTGGCCAGAGGAACGCGTGTTTTGGGCACTGAAGCTTTCTTT,CASSLARGTRVLGTEAFF
.,TRBJ2-7,TRBV6-1,many,TGTGCCAGCAGTGGGGTAGCCCCCTCCTACGAGCAGTACTTC,CASSGVAPSYEQYF
TRBD1,TRBJ1-4,TRBV7-9,many,TGTGCCAGCCGGATGACAGGGGGCGATGAAAAACTGTTTTTT,CASRMTGGDEKLFF
.,TRBJ2-3,TRBV6-5,many,TGTGCCAGCAGTTCCTTGGGGGGCGCAAATGAAAGGGATACGCAGTATTTT,CASSSLGGANERDTQYF
.,TRBJ2-1,TRBV7-2,many,TGTGCCAGCAGCCGAGAATCCTACAATGAGCAGTTCTTC,CASSRESYNEQFF
.,TRBJ1-2,TRBV29-1,many,TGCAGCGTTGATGAGTACTCTTCAGGTGGTACCTTC,CSVDEYSSGGTF
TRBD2,TRBJ2-5,TRBV20-1,many,TGCAGTGCCAATACAGGGCCTTTAGCGGGGATGGAGACCCAGTACTTC,CSANTGPLAGMETQYF
.,TRBJ1-2,TRBV15,many,TGTGCCACCAGCAGAGATCTCCATGGCTACACCTTC,CATSRDLHGYTF
.,TRBJ1-2,TRBV7-2,many,TGTGCCAGCAGCCCAGTCAGGGGCAGCTATGGCTACACCTTC,CASSPVRGSYGYTF
TRBD1,TRBJ1-2,TRBV5-1,many,TGCGCCAGCAGCTCCCAGACAGGGAACTATGGCTACACCTTC,CASSSQTGNYGYTF
TRBD2,TRBJ2-1,TRBV3-1,many,TGTGCCAGCAGCCAATACGCCCTTACAAGACTAGCGGGGGTGAACAATGAGCAGTTCTTC,CASSQYALTRLAGVNNEQFF
.,TRBJ1-2,TRBV11-2,many,TGTGCCAGCAGCCAATTCGGACAGATCTATGGCTACACCTTC,CASSQFGQIYGYTF
TRBD1,TRBJ1-2,TRBV6-5,many,TGTGCCAGCAGTTACTCGGGACAGGGTCTCCAGGGCTACACCTTC,CASSYSGQGLQGYTF
.,TRBJ2-2,TRBV10-2,many,TGCGCCAGCAGTGACCCAGTTGGAGAGCTGTTTTTT,CASSDPVGELFF
.,TRBJ1-3,TRBV4-2,many,TGTGCCAGCAGCCAAGAGGTCGCGGCTGGTGGAAACACCATATATTTT,CASSQEVAAGGNTIYF
.,TRBJ1-2,TRBV14,many,TGTGCCAGCAGCCAAGTCGGTCCTTATGGCTCCTATGGCTACACCTTC,CASSQVGPYGSYGYTF
.,TRBJ1-4,TRBV20-1,many,TGCAGTGCTGGCAGGAGAGCAACTAATGAAAAACTGTTTTTT,CSAGRRATNEKLFF
.,TRBJ2-7,TRBV5-1,many,TGCGCCAGCAGCTTGGCTAGCTCCTACGAGCAGTACTTC,CASSLASSYEQYF
TRBD1,TRBJ1-1,TRBV12-3/TRBV12-4,many,TGTGCCAGCAGTTCCACCGCGATACAGGGGCGTGGGGCTTTCTTT,CASSSTAIQGRGAFF
TRBD1,TRBJ2-7,TRBV30,many,TGTGCCTCCGACAGGGCGAGATACGAGCAGTACTTC,CASDRARYEQYF
.,TRBJ2-7,TRBV12-3/TRBV12-4,many,TGTGCCAGCAGTAATTATTTTAGCTACGAGCAGTACTTC,CASSNYFSYEQYF
.,TRBJ2-5,TRBV7-2,many,TGTGCCAGCAGCTTAGGAGGCGGGGGCGAGACCCAGTACTTC,CASSLGGGGETQYF
TRBD1,TRBJ1-4,TRBV12-3/TRBV12-4,many,TGTGCCAGCAGCAAGAGACAGGGAGGAGAAAAACTGTTTTTT,CASSKRQGGEKLFF
TRBD2,TRBJ2-7,TRBV12-3/TRBV12-4,.,TGTGCCAGCAGCACGGGCCTAGCGGGGTCCTACGAGCAGTACTTC,CASSTGLAGSYEQYF
TRBD1,TRBJ1-1,TRBV3-1,many,TGTGCCAGCAGCCAAAGCTTCCGGGACAGATACACTGAAGCTTTCTTT,CASSQSFRDRYTEAFF
.,TRBJ2-7,TRBV7-9,many,TGTGCCAGCAGCTCCCTCGCAACCTCCTACGAGCAGTACTTC,CASSSLATSYEQYF
TRBD2,TRBJ2-1,TRBV29-1,many,TGCAGCGTTGAAGGGAGCGGGGCCCCCTCTTACAATGAGCAGTTCTTC,CSVEGSGAPSYNEQFF
.,TRBJ2-1,TRBV20-1,many,TGCAGTGCTACGCCGGACCTCCCTGCGTTGGGCTACAATGAGCAGTTCTTC,CSATPDLPALGYNEQFF
TRBD1,TRBJ2-1,TRBV7-8,many,TGTGCCAGCAGCTTAGACTACGGGACAGGGAGATATACTGAGCAGTTCTTC,CASSLDYGTGRYTEQFF